A selection of T cell receptor beta chains follows, all from one sample in a study of blood T cell repertoires in COVID-19. TCRdb's table, derived via immunoSEQ multiplex PCR, lists solely in-frame clones and lacks some. Altogether 22,000 or so clones are present, 70% to 90% being singletons, with the ten largest covering roughly 10%. Sequencing was carried out using peripheral blood. These receptors were taken from a human donor in a cohort sampled during active COVID-19. The donor label of this sample is uncertain. CDR3s include the opening cysteine and the closing phenylalanine or tryptophan. The D gene is left open where the match is weak. The size of a clone is reported for some rows only, either as once, few or many, or as a class for expanded clones.

d_call	j_call	clone_size	v_call	cdr3_nt	cdr3_aa
TRBD1	TRBJ1-2	.	TRBV3-1/TRBV3-2	TGTGCCAGCAGCCTACAAGGACAGGGAAACTATGGCTACACCTTC	CASSLQGQGNYGYTF
.	TRBJ2-3	once	TRBV18	TGTGCCAGCTCACCAGCGGCCGTGACAGATACGCAGTATTTT	CASSPAAVTDTQYF
.	TRBJ2-6	medium-sized	TRBV27	TGTGCCAGCAGTTTACTCCAGGGAAGGTCTGGGGCCAACGTCCTGACTTTC	CASSLLQGRSGANVLTF
.	TRBJ1-5	.	TRBV6-5	TGTGCCAGCTTCTTGACCCCAGGGAGCAATCAGCCCCAGCATTTT	CASFLTPGSNQPQHF
TRBD2	TRBJ2-7	.	TRBV28	TGTGCCAGCAGTTTAGTAGGGACTAAGTTCTACGAGCAGTACTTC	CASSLVGTKFYEQYF
TRBD2	TRBJ2-1	.	TRBV3-1/TRBV3-2	TGTGCCAGCAGCCCGACTAGCGGCTCCTACAATGAGCAGTTCTTC	CASSPTSGSYNEQFF
TRBD1	TRBJ2-7	few	TRBV27	TGTGCCAGCAGTAGGACAGGGGGCGCAAAGTACGAGCAGTACTTC	CASSRTGGAKYEQYF
.	TRBJ2-7	.	TRBV14	TGTGCCAGCAGCCTACCAGGTTCCTACGAGCAGTACTTC	CASSLPGSYEQYF
TRBD1	TRBJ1-5	once	TRBV4-1	TGCGCCAGCAGCCGGGACAGGGACCATCAGCCCCAGCATTTT	CASSRDRDHQPQHF
TRBD2	TRBJ2-1	.	TRBV5-1	TGCGCCAGCAGCGGCGGGACTACCCTAAGGAATGAGCAGTTCTTC	CASSGGTTLRNEQFF
TRBD2	TRBJ2-7	.	TRBV6-5	TGTGCCAGCAGTTACGGGACTAGCGGGAGCTCCTACGAGCAGTACTTC	CASSYGTSGSSYEQYF
.	TRBJ2-2	once	TRBV5-1	TGCGCCAGCAGCTCGCCTGGGCACACCTTGAACACCGGGGAGCTGTTTTTT	CASSSPGHTLNTGELFF
TRBD2	TRBJ2-5	.	TRBV6-1	TGTGCCAGCAGTGAAGTTTTCGGACTAGTCGAAGAGACCCAGTACTTC	CASSEVFGLVEETQYF
.	TRBJ2-7	.	TRBV2	TGTGCCAGCAGTGCAACCGGGTCCGAGCAGTACTTC	CASSATGSEQYF
TRBD1	TRBJ2-5	.	TRBV9	TGTGCCAGCAGCGCGTCCGGGACAGGAGGTGAGACCCAGTACTTC	CASSASGTGGETQYF
.	TRBJ2-5	.	TRBV10-3	TGTGCCATCAGTGGTGGGAGTGGGGGGTACCAAGAGACCCAGTACTTC	CAISGGSGGYQETQYF
.	TRBJ2-4	.	TRBV21-1	TGTGCCAGCAGCAAAGAGAGGTTGACAGCCAAAAACATTCAGTACTTC	CASSKERLTAKNIQYF
.	TRBJ1-2	once	TRBV9	TGTGCCAGCAGCGGGCGGGCACCTGTTGGCTACACCTTC	CASSGRAPVGYTF
TRBD2	TRBJ2-1	.	TRBV5-1	TGCGCCAGCAGCTTGAGGCTAGCGGGAACGGAAGAGCAGTTCTTC	CASSLRLAGTEEQFF
.	TRBJ1-3	.	TRBV7-9	TGTGCCAGCAGCCACCCCGGAGTATCTGGAAACACCATATATTTT	CASSHPGVSGNTIYF
.	TRBJ2-1	few	TRBV11-2	TGTGCCAGCAGCTTAGGGCTTCGAGGGCGTGAGCAGTTCTTC	CASSLGLRGREQFF
TRBD2	TRBJ2-1	.	TRBV7-9	TGTGCCAGCAGTCCGGGGGGAGCGGTGGGACTTGAGGATGAGCAGTTCTTC	CASSPGGAVGLEDEQFF
.	TRBJ2-1	.	TRBV5-1	TGCGCCAGCAGCGGGGGGTTAGGGAGTGAGCAGTTCTTC	CASSGGLGSEQFF
.	TRBJ2-1	.	TRBV27	TGTGCCAGCAGTTCACCGACTAGATACTCCTACAATGAGCAGTTCTTC	CASSSPTRYSYNEQFF
.	TRBJ2-3	.	TRBV14	TGTGCCAGCAGCCAAGGACTCGACGGCACGCAGTATTTT	CASSQGLDGTQYF
.	TRBJ2-7	.	TRBV20-1	TGCAGTGCCTCCCCCTACTACGAGCAGTACTTC	CSASPYYEQYF
.	TRBJ2-3	.	TRBV7-9	TGTGCCAGCAGCCCCGAGTTAGGCACAGATACGCAGTATTTT	CASSPELGTDTQYF
.	TRBJ1-2	.	TRBV5-1	TGCGCCAGCAGCTTAACACAGGAGAACTATGGCTACACCTTC	CASSLTQENYGYTF
.	TRBJ2-5	.	TRBV9	TGTGCCAGCAGCCCCAGATCGGGCCAAGAGACCCAGTACTTC	CASSPRSGQETQYF
TRBD1	TRBJ1-4	.	TRBV10-2	TGCGCCACCCACGGGACAGGAATCAATGAAAAACTGTTTTTT	CATHGTGINEKLFF
TRBD2	TRBJ2-1	.	TRBV24-1	TGTGCCACCAGTGATAGCGGGAGGTCGCCTTCCTACAATGAGCAGTTCTTC	CATSDSGRSPSYNEQFF
TRBD2	TRBJ2-5	.	TRBV4-1	TGCGCCAGCAGCCAAGGTAGCGGGCGGTACCAAGAGACCCAGTACTTC	CASSQGSGRYQETQYF
TRBD1	TRBJ1-2	.	TRBV5-1	TGCGCCAGCAGCGAAGGGGGCGCCGGAGGCTACACCTTC	CASSEGGAGGYTF
.	TRBJ1-3	.	TRBV5-6	TGTGCCAGCAGTGGGGGGGACACCGGAGGAAACACCATATATTTT	CASSGGDTGGNTIYF
.	TRBJ1-2	.	TRBV5-1	TGCGCCAGCAGCCCCCTAGGAGGAGAGGAGGGCTACACCTTC	CASSPLGGEEGYTF
TRBD2	TRBJ2-3	once	TRBV20-1	TGCAGTGCCACGGCGGGGGGTACGCAGTATTTT	CSATAGGTQYF
.	TRBJ2-1	.	TRBV30	TGTGCCTGGGCGCCTGGCGGGAACAATGAGCAGTTCTTC	CAWAPGGNNEQFF
.	TRBJ2-3	.	TRBV5-4	TGTGCCAGCGCAGGAGGCGGGTGGACAGATACGCAGTATTTT	CASAGGGWTDTQYF
.	TRBJ1-6	.	TRBV9	TGTGCCAGCAGCGAGGGGATGTCCTATAATTCACCCCTCCACTTT	CASSEGMSYNSPLHF
TRBD1	TRBJ2-5	.	TRBV28	TGTGCCAGCAGTCCCGGACAGGGGGAGACCCAGTACTTC	CASSPGQGETQYF
TRBD2	TRBJ2-1	.	TRBV5-1	TGCGCCAGCAGCCAGGAGCTAGCGGTCTCCTACAATGAGCAGTTCTTC	CASSQELAVSYNEQFF
TRBD2	TRBJ2-7	.	TRBV19	TGTGCCAGTAGTCTGGGGACTAGCGATTACTACGAGCAGTACTTC	CASSLGTSDYYEQYF
.	TRBJ1-3	.	TRBV28	TGTGCCAGCAGTTTTTCTACGGGTAACACCATATATTTT	CASSFSTGNTIYF
.	TRBJ2-1	.	TRBV3-1/TRBV3-2	TGTGCCAGCAGCCAAGATTACAGCAACGATGAGCAGTTCTTC	CASSQDYSNDEQFF
TRBD2	TRBJ2-3	.	TRBV5-1	TGCGCCAGCAGAGGACTAGCGGGAAGCACAGATACGCAGTATTTT	CASRGLAGSTDTQYF
TRBD1	TRBJ1-4	.	TRBV10-2	TGCGCCAGCAGTGAGGGGGCACAGGGGGAGGTGCCTAATGAAAAACTGTTTTTT	CASSEGAQGEVPNEKLFF
.	TRBJ2-7	once	TRBV5-8	TGTGCCAGCAGCTTGGATCCCGCGACACCCGAGCAGTACTTC	CASSLDPATPEQYF
.	TRBJ2-7	.	TRBV2	TGTGCCAGCAGTGATGGAGGGGACGAGCAGTACTTC	CASSDGGDEQYF
TRBD2	TRBJ2-1	.	TRBV5-4	TGTGCCAGCAGGCCGGGACTAGAGCTCAATGAGCAGTTCTTC	CASRPGLELNEQFF
TRBD2	TRBJ2-2	.	TRBV24-1	TGTGCCACCAGTGCCCCGGGACTAGCAGGTCCGGCCGGGGAGCTGTTTTTT	CATSAPGLAGPAGELFF
TRBD2	TRBJ2-1	.	TRBV7-6	TGTGCCAGCAGCTTACGTCGGGAGGGCAGTGAGCAGTTCTTC	CASSLRREGSEQFF
TRBD2	TRBJ2-1	few	TRBV28	TGTGCCAGCAGTACACAGGCGTCCGGGACTAGCGGTTACAATGAGCAGTTCTTC	CASSTQASGTSGYNEQFF
TRBD1	TRBJ2-2	.	TRBV11-2	TGTGCCAGCAGCCTCGGGACAGGCATCGGGGAGCTGTTTTTT	CASSLGTGIGELFF
TRBD2	TRBJ2-3	.	TRBV9	TGTGCCAGCAGCGTAGCCGGGAGGTATGCAGATACGCAGTATTTT	CASSVAGRYADTQYF
.	TRBJ1-3	.	TRBV5-1	TGCGCCAGCAGCTCTGAGTACTCTGGAAACACCATATATTTT	CASSSEYSGNTIYF
.	TRBJ2-1	.	TRBV5-6	TGTGCCAGCAACCTTAATTCAGGGGCGAACTACAATGAGCAGTTCTTC	CASNLNSGANYNEQFF
TRBD1	TRBJ1-1	few	TRBV7-9	TGTGCCAGCAGCTCAATAGAAAGGGACAGCTTAAGGGCTTTCTTT	CASSSIERDSLRAFF
TRBD1	TRBJ2-1	.	TRBV5-1	TGCGCCAGCAGACTCCGGGACAGTTCAAATGAGCAGTTCTTC	CASRLRDSSNEQFF
TRBD1	TRBJ1-4	.	TRBV5-4	TGTGCCAGCAGTCGCCGGGACAGCCTCTTAGGGGAAAAACTGTTTTTT	CASSRRDSLLGEKLFF